Included here is one T cell receptor beta chain sequence, with context. The CDR3 is made up of 11 amino acids. Deletions cut 4 bases from V and 5 bases from J, with 8 bases between. Germline V gene sequence: CDR1 SQVTM, CDR2 ANQGSEA. Time point meaning: blood at routine non-recurrence follow-up after resection. Whole RNA, which was extracted from tumor, nontumor lung tissue or frozen PBMC, was sequenced without any cell sorting. Each TCR cDNA molecule carried a unique molecular identifier. TCRdb passed the 5' RACE reads through MiXCR, listing each CDR3 protein once. The sample shows 43,000 or so distinct CDR3 sequences, 12% of them seen only once. These data are taken from a study of spatial heterogeneity in lung cancer. Looking at the study overall: Sequenced follow-up PBMC samples came a median of about 24 months after resection, where available.

Here the sequenced sample was PBMCs, taken at follow-up. The V and J genes are TRBV29-1 and TRBJ2-5; D unresolved. This clonotype was sampled from a male donor with early-stage non-small cell lung cancer. The CDR3 DNA reads TGCAGCGTTGTCCGCGGTGAGACCCAGTACTTC. Its translation: CSVVRGETQYF.